Listed below are T cell receptor beta chains from one sample, sequenced in a study of blood T cells in healthy people across ages. TCRdb re-called the 5' RACE reads through MiXCR, storing one row per CDR3 protein. The data show roughly 2 million distinct CDR3 sequences, with about 50% seen just once and around 2.1% held by the top ten. The source material was blood. The source of these receptors is a woman in her 40s in good health. CDR3s include the opening cysteine and the closing phenylalanine or tryptophan. Fields, in order: V gene, J gene, CDR3 length, CDR3 protein.

TRBV20-1	TRBJ2-3	16	CSARDLAGLSTDTQYF
TRBV2	TRBJ2-1	15	CASSPPVVRGYEQFF
TRBV7-9	TRBJ1-6	16	CASSSTWDRVNSPLHF
TRBV20-1	TRBJ2-1	15	CSAGKGLAGRNEQFF
TRBV4-1	TRBJ2-4	18	CASSQDLPAGLAKNIQYF
TRBV5-1	TRBJ2-6	13	CASSLEGMGVLTF
TRBV27	TRBJ2-7	16	CASSFRGTGSSYEQYF
TRBV4-2	TRBJ2-4	17	CASSPWTSGDAKNIQYF
TRBV15	TRBJ1-2	15	CATVNQGWENYGYTF
TRBV7-2	TRBJ2-1	16	CASSNLRLAGDNEQFF
TRBV7-9	TRBJ2-5	12	CASSTTWGAQYF
TRBV4-1	TRBJ1-4	15	CASSQDGAREEKLFF
TRBV5-1	TRBJ2-4	17	CASSFRGSQATKNIQYF
TRBV11-3	TRBJ2-1	15	CASSLNSQGYNEQFF
TRBV10-3	TRBJ2-1	15	CAISEGGGGGDEQFF
TRBV20-1	TRBJ2-1	15	CSTPYPYGSYNEQFF
TRBV24-1	TRBJ2-3	15	CATSVTSQITDTQYF
TRBV7-9	TRBJ2-1	17	CASSLVIRERLDNEQFF
TRBV4-1	TRBJ1-6	15	CASSQPRDNGSPPHF
TRBV29-1	TRBJ1-2	14	CSVEVGDSHYGYTF